Described below is a single TCR beta chain sequence and its context. Sequencing used immunoSEQ multiplex PCR; TCRdb keeps in-frame clones, though not all of them. Here the sample spans roughly 1,000,000 clones, around 78% being singletons. These data belong to a study of shared clonotypes between healthy human individuals. Across the whole study: Donor composition was a couple of women and a few men, aged 18 to 49. CD8 memory received one plate per donor, CD8 naive two, CD4 memory three and CD4 naive three.

Sequences were obtained from memory CD4+ T cells from PBMCs. Subset given: CD45RA-negative fraction. The clonotype was recovered from a man aged 18 to 30 in good health. Some clones in this sample may be carry-over from other donors' samples.

The CDR3 loop is CASSPQGGANEKLFF. The CDR3 DNA sequence: TGTGCCAGCAGTCCCCAGGGTGGTGCTAATGAAAAACTGTTTTTT. The V gene is TRBV28, the J gene TRBJ1-4, with D possibly being TRBD1 (5 bases). CDR3 length equals 15 residues. The V gene lost 5 bases and the J gene lost 3 bases, with 13 bases spanning the gap. The germline CDR1 and CDR2 sequences are MDHEN and SYDVKM.